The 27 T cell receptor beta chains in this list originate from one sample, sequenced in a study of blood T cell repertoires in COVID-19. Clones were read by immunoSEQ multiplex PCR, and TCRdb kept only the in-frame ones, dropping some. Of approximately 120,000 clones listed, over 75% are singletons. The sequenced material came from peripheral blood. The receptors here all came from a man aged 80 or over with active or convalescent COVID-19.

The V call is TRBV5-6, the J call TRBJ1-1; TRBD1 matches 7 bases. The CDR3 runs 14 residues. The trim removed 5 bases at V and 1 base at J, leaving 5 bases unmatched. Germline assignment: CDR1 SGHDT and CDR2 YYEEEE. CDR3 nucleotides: TGTGCCAGCAGTCCCGGGACAGCGAACACTGAAGCTTTCTTT. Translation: CASSPGTANTEAFF.

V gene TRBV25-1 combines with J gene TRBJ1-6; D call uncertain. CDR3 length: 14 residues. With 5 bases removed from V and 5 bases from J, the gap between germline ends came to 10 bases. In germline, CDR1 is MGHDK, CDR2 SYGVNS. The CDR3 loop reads CASSFGRNNSPLHF. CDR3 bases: TGTGCCAGCAGTTTTGGGAGAAATAATTCACCCCTCCACTTT.

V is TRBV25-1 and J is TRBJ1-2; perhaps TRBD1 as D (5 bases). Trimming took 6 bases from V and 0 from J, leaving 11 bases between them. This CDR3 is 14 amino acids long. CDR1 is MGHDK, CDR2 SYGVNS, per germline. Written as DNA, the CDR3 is TGTGCCAGCAGACCGACAGCCTCTAACTATGGCTACACCTTC. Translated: CASRPTASNYGYTF.

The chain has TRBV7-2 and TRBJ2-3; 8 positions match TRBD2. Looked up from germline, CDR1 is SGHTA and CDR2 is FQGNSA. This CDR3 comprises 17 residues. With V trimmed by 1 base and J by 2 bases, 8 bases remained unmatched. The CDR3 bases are TGTGCCAGCAGCTTAGTGCGGGGGGCCCCCTACACAGATACGCAGTATTTT. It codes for CASSLVRGAPYTDTQYF.

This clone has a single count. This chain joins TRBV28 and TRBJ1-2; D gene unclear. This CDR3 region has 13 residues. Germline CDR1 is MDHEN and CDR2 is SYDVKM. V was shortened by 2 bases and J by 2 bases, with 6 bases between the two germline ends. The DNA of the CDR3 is TGTGCCAGCAGTTTAACTTTAAACTATGGCTACACCTTC. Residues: CASSLTLNYGYTF.

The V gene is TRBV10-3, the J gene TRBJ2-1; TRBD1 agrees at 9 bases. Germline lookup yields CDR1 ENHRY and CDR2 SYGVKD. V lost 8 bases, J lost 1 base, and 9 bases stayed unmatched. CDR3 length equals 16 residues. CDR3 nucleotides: TGTGCCATCCTGGCACAGGGGGCTGGGTCCTACAATGAGCAGTTCTTC. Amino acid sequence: CAILAQGAGSYNEQFF.

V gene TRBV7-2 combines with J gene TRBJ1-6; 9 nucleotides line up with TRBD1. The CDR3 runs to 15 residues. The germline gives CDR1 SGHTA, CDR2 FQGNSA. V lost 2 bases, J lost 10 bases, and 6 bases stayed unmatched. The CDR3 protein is CASSLKGTGNSPLHF. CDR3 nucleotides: TGTGCCAGCAGCTTAAAAGGGACAGGGAACTCACCCCTCCACTTT.

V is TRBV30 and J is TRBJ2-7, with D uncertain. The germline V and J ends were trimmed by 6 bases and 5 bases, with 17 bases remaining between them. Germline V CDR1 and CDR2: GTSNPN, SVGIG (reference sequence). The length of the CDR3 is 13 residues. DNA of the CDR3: TGTGCCTGCCTGCCGCTCCCTCCTAACGAGCAGTACTTC. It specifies CACLPLPPNEQYF.

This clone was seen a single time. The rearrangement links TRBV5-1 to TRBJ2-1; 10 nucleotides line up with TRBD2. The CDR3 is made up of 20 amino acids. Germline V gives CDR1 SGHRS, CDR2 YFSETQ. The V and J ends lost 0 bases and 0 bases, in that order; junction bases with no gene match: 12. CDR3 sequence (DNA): TGCGCCAGCAGCTTGGCCCTGACTAGCGGGTATAGAAGCTCCTACAATGAGCAGTTCTTC. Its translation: CASSLALTSGYRSSYNEQFF.

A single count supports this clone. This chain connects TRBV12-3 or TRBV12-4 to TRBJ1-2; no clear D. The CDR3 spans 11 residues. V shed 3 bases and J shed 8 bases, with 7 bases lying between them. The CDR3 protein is CASSLGSGYTF. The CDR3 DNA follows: TGTGCCAGCAGTTTGGGTAGCGGCTACACCTTC.

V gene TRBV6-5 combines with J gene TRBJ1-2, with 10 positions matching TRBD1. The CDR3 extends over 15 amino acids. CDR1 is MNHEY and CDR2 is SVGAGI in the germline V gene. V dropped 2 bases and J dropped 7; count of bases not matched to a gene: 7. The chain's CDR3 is CASSYHGTGEVGYTF. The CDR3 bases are TGTGCCAGCAGTTACCATGGGACAGGGGAGGTTGGCTACACCTTC.

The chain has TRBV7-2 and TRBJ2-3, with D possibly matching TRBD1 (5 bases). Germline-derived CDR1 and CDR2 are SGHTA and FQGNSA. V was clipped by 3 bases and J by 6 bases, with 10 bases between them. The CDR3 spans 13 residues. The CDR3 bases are TGTGCCAGCAGCTTGCAGGGCAGGGATACGCAGTATTTT. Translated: CASSLQGRDTQYF.

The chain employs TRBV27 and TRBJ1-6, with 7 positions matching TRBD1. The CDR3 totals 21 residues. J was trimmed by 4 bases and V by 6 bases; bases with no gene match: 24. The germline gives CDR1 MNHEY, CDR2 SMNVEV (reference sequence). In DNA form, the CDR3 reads TGTGCCAGCAGATCTGACAGGGACGGCTCTCGTTCCGGAGCATATAATTCACCCCTCCACTTT. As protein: CASRSDRDGSRSGAYNSPLHF.

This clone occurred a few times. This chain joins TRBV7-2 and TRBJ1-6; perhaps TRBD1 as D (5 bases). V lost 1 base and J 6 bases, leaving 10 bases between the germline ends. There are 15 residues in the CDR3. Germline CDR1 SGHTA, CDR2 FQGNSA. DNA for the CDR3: TGTGCCAGCAGCTTAGTTTTTCAGGGTAATTCACCCCTCCACTTT. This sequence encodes CASSLVFQGNSPLHF.

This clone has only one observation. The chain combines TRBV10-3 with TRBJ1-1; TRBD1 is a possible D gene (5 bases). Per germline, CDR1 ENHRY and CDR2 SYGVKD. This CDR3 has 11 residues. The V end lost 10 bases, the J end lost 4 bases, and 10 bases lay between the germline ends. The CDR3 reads CATGGATEAFF. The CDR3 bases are TGTGCCACAGGCGGGGCCACTGAAGCTTTCTTT.

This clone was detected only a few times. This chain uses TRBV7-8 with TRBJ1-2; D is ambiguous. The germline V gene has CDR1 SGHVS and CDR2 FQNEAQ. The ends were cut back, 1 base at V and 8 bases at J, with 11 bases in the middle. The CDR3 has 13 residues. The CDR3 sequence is CASSLGRGRGYTF. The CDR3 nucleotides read TGTGCCAGCAGCTTAGGAAGAGGGCGAGGCTACACCTTC. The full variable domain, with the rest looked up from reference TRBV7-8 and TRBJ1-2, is GAGVSQSPRYKVAKRGQDVALRCDPISGHVSLFWYQQALGQGPEFLTYFQNEAQLDKSGLPSDRFFAERPEGSVSTLKIQRTQQEDSAVYLCASSLGRGRGYTFGSGTRLTVV.

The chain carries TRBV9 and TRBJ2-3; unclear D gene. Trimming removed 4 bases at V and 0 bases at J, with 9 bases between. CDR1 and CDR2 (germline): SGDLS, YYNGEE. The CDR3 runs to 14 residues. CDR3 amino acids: CASSSRSSTDTQYF. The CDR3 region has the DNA TGTGCCAGCAGCTCCCGGAGTAGCACAGATACGCAGTATTTT.

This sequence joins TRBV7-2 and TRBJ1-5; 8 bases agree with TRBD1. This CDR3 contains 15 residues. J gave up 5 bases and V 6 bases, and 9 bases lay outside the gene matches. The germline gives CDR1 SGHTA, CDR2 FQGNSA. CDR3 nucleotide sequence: TGTGCCAGCAGACTCACCGACAGGGGATATCAGCCCCAGCATTTT. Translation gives CASRLTDRGYQPQHF.

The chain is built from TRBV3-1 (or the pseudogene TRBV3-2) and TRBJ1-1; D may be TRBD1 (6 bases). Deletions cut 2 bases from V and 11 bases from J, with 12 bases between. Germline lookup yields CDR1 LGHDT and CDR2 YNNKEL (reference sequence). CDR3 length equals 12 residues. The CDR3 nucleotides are TGTGCCAGCAGCCAATGGCAGGGGCCGGCTTTCTTT. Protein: CASSQWQGPAFF.

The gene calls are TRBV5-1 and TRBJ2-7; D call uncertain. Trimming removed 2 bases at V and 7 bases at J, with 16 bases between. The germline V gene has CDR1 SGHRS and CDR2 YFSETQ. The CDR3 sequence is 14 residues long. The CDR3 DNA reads TGCGCCAGCAGCTTACAGCAAGACCTCAGAGAGCAGTACTTC. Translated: CASSLQQDLREQYF.

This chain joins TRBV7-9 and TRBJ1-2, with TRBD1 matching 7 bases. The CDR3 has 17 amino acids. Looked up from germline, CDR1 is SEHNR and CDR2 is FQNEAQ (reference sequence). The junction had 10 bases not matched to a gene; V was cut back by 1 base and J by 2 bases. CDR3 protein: CASSLEVGQTRNYGYTF. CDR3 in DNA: TGTGCCAGCAGCTTAGAGGTGGGACAGACGCGCAACTATGGCTACACCTTC.

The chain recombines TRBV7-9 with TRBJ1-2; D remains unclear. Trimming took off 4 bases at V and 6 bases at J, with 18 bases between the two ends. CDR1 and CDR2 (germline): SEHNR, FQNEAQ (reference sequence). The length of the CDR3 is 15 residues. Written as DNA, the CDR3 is TGTGCCAGCAGCTACCAGAGGGCCGGAAGGGATGGCTACACCTTC. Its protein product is CASSYQRAGRDGYTF. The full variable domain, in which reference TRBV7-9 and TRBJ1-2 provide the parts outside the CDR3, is DTGVSQNPRHKITKRGQNVTFRCDPISEHNRLYWYRQTLGQGPEFLTYFQNEAQLEKSRLLSDRFSAERPKGSFSTLEIQRTEQGDSAMYLCASSYQRAGRDGYTFGSGTRLTVV.

CDR3 region: CASSLGQGIPPVISGNTIYF. CDR3 bases: TGTGCCAGCAGTTTGGGACAGGGTATCCCCCCGGTCATCTCTGGAAACACCATATATTTT. The chain employs TRBV27 and TRBJ1-3, with 9 bases that match TRBD1. Germline V gene sequence: CDR1 MNHEY, CDR2 SMNVEV (reference sequence). Trimming took 3 bases from V and 0 from J; bases not matched to a gene: 15. CDR3 length equals 20 residues.

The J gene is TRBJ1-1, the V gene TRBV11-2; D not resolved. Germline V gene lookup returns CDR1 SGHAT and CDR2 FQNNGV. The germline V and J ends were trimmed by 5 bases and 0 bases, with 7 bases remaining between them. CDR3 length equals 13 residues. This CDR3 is CASSLRMNTEAFF. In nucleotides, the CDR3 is TGTGCCAGCAGCCTCCGTATGAACACTGAAGCTTTCTTT.

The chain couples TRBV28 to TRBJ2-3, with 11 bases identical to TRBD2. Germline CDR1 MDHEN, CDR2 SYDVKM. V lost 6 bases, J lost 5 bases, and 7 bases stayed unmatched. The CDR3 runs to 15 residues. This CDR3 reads CASSIAGGQGDTQYF. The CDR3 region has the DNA TGTGCCAGCAGCATAGCGGGGGGGCAGGGAGATACGCAGTATTTT. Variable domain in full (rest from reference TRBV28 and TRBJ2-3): DVKVTQSSRYLVKRTGEKVFLECVQDMDHENMFWYRQDPGLGLRLIYFSYDVKMKEKGDIPEGYSVSREKKERFSLILESASTNQTSMYLCASSIAGGQGDTQYFGPGTRLTVL.

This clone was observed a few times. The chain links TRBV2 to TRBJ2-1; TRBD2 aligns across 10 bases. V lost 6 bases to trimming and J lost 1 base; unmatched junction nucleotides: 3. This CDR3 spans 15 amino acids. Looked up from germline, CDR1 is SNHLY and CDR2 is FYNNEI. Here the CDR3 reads CASREREGSYNEQFF. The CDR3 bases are TGTGCCAGCAGAGAGCGGGAGGGTTCCTACAATGAGCAGTTCTTC.

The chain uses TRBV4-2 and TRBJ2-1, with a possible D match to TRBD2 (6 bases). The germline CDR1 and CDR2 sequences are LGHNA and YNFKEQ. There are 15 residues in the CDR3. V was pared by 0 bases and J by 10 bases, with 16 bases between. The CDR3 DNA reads TGTGCCAGCAGCCAAGAAAGGGCGGGGCTAAACGAGCAGTTCTTC. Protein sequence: CASSQERAGLNEQFF.